There are a few counts of the clone carrying this TCR beta chain. Its antigen remains unidentified. The study excluded patients with uncontrolled infection, other autoimmune disease, pregnancy or lactation. Thyroid ultrasound and orbital computed tomography, with clinical symptoms and serum thyroxine and TRAb, informed diagnoses. What was amplified from RNA transcripts were TCR beta CDR3 regions. The HTBI primer set was used in a first-round RT-PCR of the TCR CDR3. Using its own MiXCR run on the multiplex PCR reads, TCRdb lists one record per CDR3 protein. The sample consists of roughly 720,000 distinct CDR3 sequences, 17% of them appearing once. This sample was included in a study of T cells in Graves' hyperthyroidism and ophthalmopathy. Study-level points and caveats: From stable hyperthyroidism, ophthalmopathy was set apart by a 13 V-J model. Blood also contained most expanded thyroid clonotypes above 0.001.

The sample comprised blood. The sequence derives from a man between 50 and 59 years old with Graves' hyperthyroidism.

CDR3 bases: TGTGCCAGCAGTTTGCAGGGCGCTACGCGAGAGCAGTACTTC. Protein product: CASSLQGATREQYF. The chain has TRBV28 and TRBJ2-7; D is perhaps TRBD1 (5 bases). The CDR3 totals 14 residues. The V and J ends lost 3 bases and 7 bases respectively, with 16 bases between them. Germline V gene data show CDR1 as MDHEN and CDR2 as SYDVKM.